Many counts were recorded for the clone carrying this TCR beta chain. This sample was included in a study of regulatory T cells in long-lasting Graves disease. Time point meaning: persistent/refractory GD, antithyroid drugs over 5 years with positive TRAb. Isolated PBMC RNA provided the starting material for the TCR library. Combining iRepertoire HTBI primers with Arm-PCR of CDR3 regions, the authors built TCR beta libraries. TCRdb redid the calling of the multiplex PCR reads with MiXCR, one entry per CDR3 protein. This table has fewer than 450,000 distinct CDR3 sequences, less than 25% appearing once. Germline CDR1 reads MDHEN; CDR2 reads SYDVKM. The CDR3 runs to 15 residues. J lost 6 bases, V lost 2 bases, and 9 bases had no gene match.

This clonotype was sampled from a female donor with Graves disease. Sample: peripheral blood mononuclear cells (PBMCs), taken when the disease was refractory, from a patient treated with antithyroid drugs. This sequence joins TRBV28 and TRBJ1-2; 7 positions match TRBD1. Here the CDR3 reads CASSLLSTGRDGYTF. CDR3 sequence (DNA): TGTGCCAGCAGTTTACTCTCGACAGGGCGGGATGGCTACACCTTC.